This is a list of T cell receptor beta chains from one sample in a study of shared clonotypes between healthy human individuals. The assay was immunoSEQ multiplex PCR, and TCRdb's table has in-frame clones only and misses some. This repertoire shows 500,000 to 700,000 clones, roughly 95% found once; its top ten account for over 0.09%. Sequencing input: naive CD8+ T cells sorted from blood. These receptor sequences come from a woman aged 30 to 39 in good health. Both conserved end residues are part of each CDR3. A D gene is named only where the DNA matches it firmly. Size values are once, few and many counts, or a class for expanded clones, and some rows have none.

size: NA
J: TRBJ2-5
V: TRBV6-4
D: NA
DNA: TGTGCCAGCAGTGACCCCGGACAGCAAGAGACCCAGTACTTC
CDR3: CASSDPGQQETQYF

size: NA
J: TRBJ2-3
V: TRBV5-6
D: TRBD2
DNA: TGTGCCAGCAGCTTGTCTAGCGGGAGGGCCTCGAAAGATACGCAGTATTTT
CDR3: CASSLSSGRASKDTQYF

size: NA
J: TRBJ2-1
V: TRBV7-9
D: NA
DNA: TGTGCCAGCCGTGGGGACGGATACAATGAGCAGTTCTTC
CDR3: CASRGDGYNEQFF

size: once
J: TRBJ2-7
V: TRBV5-1
D: TRBD1
DNA: TGCGCCAGCAGCTTGTTTTCGGCCGGGACAGGCATTTTCTACGAGCAGTACTTC
CDR3: CASSLFSAGTGIFYEQYF

size: NA
J: TRBJ1-4
V: TRBV2
D: TRBD1
DNA: TGTGCCAGCAGTGAACTATTTCACGTCCCGGGACAGGAAAAACTGTTTTTT
CDR3: CASSELFHVPGQEKLFF

size: NA
J: TRBJ2-7
V: TRBV7-9
D: TRBD1
DNA: TGTGCCAGCAGCCGAGGTCGGACAGGGGGCAGTCGGCCCTACGAGCAGTACTTC
CDR3: CASSRGRTGGSRPYEQYF

size: once
J: TRBJ1-3
V: TRBV28
D: NA
DNA: TGTGCCAGCAGTTGGACGGTCTCTGGAAACACCATATATTTT
CDR3: CASSWTVSGNTIYF

size: NA
J: TRBJ2-7
V: TRBV13
D: NA
DNA: TGTGCCAGCAGCCCCACCCACCGGGGAATCTACGAGCAGTACTTC
CDR3: CASSPTHRGIYEQYF

size: once
J: TRBJ1-2
V: TRBV6-4
D: NA
DNA: TGTGCCAGCAGTGACGAGGTCTATGGCTACACCTTC
CDR3: CASSDEVYGYTF

size: few
J: TRBJ2-7
V: TRBV6-5
D: NA
DNA: TGTGCCAGCAGTTACTCGGGGGTCGAGCAGTACTTC
CDR3: CASSYSGVEQYF

size: NA
J: TRBJ2-5
V: TRBV29-1
D: NA
DNA: TGCAGCGTTGGGACCCGGGGAACCCAGTACTTC
CDR3: CSVGTRGTQYF

size: NA
J: TRBJ2-7
V: TRBV5-4
D: TRBD1
DNA: TGTGCCAGCAGCTTCGGGACAGGGGGCCGGGAGCAGTACTTC
CDR3: CASSFGTGGREQYF

size: once
J: TRBJ2-5
V: TRBV23-1
D: NA
DNA: TGCGCCAGCAGTCAATCCTCACGCACAGAGACCCAGTACTTC
CDR3: CASSQSSRTETQYF

size: NA
J: TRBJ1-4
V: TRBV28
D: NA
DNA: TGTGCCAGCAGCCCCGGGGGAGAAAAACTGTTTTTT
CDR3: CASSPGGEKLFF

size: once
J: TRBJ2-2
V: TRBV5-1
D: NA
DNA: TGCGCCAGCAGCTTTCACACCGGGGAGCTGTTTTTT
CDR3: CASSFHTGELFF

size: NA
J: TRBJ1-1
V: TRBV5-1
D: NA
DNA: TGCGCCAGCAGCTTTGGGAACACTGAAGCTTTCTTT
CDR3: CASSFGNTEAFF

size: NA
J: TRBJ2-7
V: TRBV28
D: NA
DNA: TGTGCCAGCAGTTGGTCGGGCGTGACCTACGAGCAGTACTTC
CDR3: CASSWSGVTYEQYF

size: NA
J: TRBJ2-3
V: TRBV9
D: NA
DNA: TGTGCCAGCAGCGTAGATAGGGGAGGGGGGACAGGTTACCCAGATACGCAGTATTTT
CDR3: CASSVDRGGGTGYPDTQYF

size: once
J: TRBJ1-5
V: TRBV10-3
D: TRBD1
DNA: TGTGCCATCAGGGACGGGACAGGGTACAATCAGCCCCAGCATTTT
CDR3: CAIRDGTGYNQPQHF

size: NA
J: TRBJ1-1
V: TRBV7-8
D: NA
DNA: TGTGCCAGCAATGCGGACAAGAACACTGAAGCTTTCTTT
CDR3: CASNADKNTEAFF

size: once
J: TRBJ1-4
V: TRBV5-6
D: TRBD1
DNA: TGTGCCAGCAGCTTGTCCCAGACAGGGACAGCGAACAAACTGTTTTTT
CDR3: CASSLSQTGTANKLFF

size: NA
J: TRBJ1-2
V: TRBV5-5
D: TRBD1
DNA: TGTGCCAGCAGCCGATATGGACAGGGGGCAGGGAACTATGGCTACACCTTC
CDR3: CASSRYGQGAGNYGYTF

size: NA
J: TRBJ1-2
V: TRBV7-3
D: TRBD1
DNA: TGTGCCAACCCCAATACCCGGGACAGATCCTACACCTTC
CDR3: CANPNTRDRSYTF

size: NA
J: TRBJ1-3
V: TRBV5-8
D: NA
DNA: TGTGCCAGCAGACTACTCGACTGGGGGAACACCATATATTTT
CDR3: CASRLLDWGNTIYF

size: once
J: TRBJ2-7
V: TRBV2
D: NA
DNA: TGTGCCAGCAGTGAAGGAGCCGCTGGCTCCTACGAGCAGTACTTC
CDR3: CASSEGAAGSYEQYF

size: NA
J: TRBJ1-1
V: TRBV9
D: TRBD1
DNA: TGTGCCAGCAGCGTCGGGACAGGGTTTCCTGAAGCTTTCTTT
CDR3: CASSVGTGFPEAFF

size: NA
J: TRBJ2-7
V: TRBV27
D: NA
DNA: TGTGCCAGCAGTTTATACTCAGTTCCATCCTACGAGCAGTACTTC
CDR3: CASSLYSVPSYEQYF

size: NA
J: TRBJ2-5
V: TRBV6-4
D: NA
DNA: TGTGCCAGTTCCGAATCAGGGAGTCGGATGGAGACCCAGTACTTC
CDR3: CASSESGSRMETQYF

size: NA
J: TRBJ2-2
V: TRBV28
D: NA
DNA: TGTGCCAGCAGTTCCGGTACGAACACCGGGGAGCTGTTTTTT
CDR3: CASSSGTNTGELFF

size: NA
J: TRBJ1-5
V: TRBV19
D: NA
DNA: TGTGCCAGTAGTATTCAGGATTTTAGCAATCAGCCCCAGCATTTT
CDR3: CASSIQDFSNQPQHF

size: once
J: TRBJ2-1
V: TRBV5-1
D: NA
DNA: TGCGCCAGCAGCTTGGCCTTAGGTAATGAGCAGTTCTTC
CDR3: CASSLALGNEQFF

size: NA
J: TRBJ2-7
V: TRBV4-1
D: TRBD1
DNA: TGCGCCAGCAGCCAAGAAGGTCCGACAGGGGGTAACCACGAGCAGTACTTC
CDR3: CASSQEGPTGGNHEQYF

size: NA
J: TRBJ2-7
V: TRBV28
D: NA
DNA: TGTGCCAGCAGTTTTTCTCGCGAGCAGTACTTC
CDR3: CASSFSREQYF

size: NA
J: TRBJ2-7
V: TRBV2
D: NA
DNA: TGTGCCAGCAGTGAAGGTCGGGCTACCTACGAGCAGTACTTC
CDR3: CASSEGRATYEQYF

size: NA
J: TRBJ2-1
V: TRBV5-4
D: NA
DNA: TGTGCCAGCAGCCTTTGGACGACTGAGCAGTTCTTC
CDR3: CASSLWTTEQFF

size: NA
J: TRBJ2-7
V: TRBV27
D: NA
DNA: TGTGCCAGCAGTCCAGGACCCGGAGGGGTCTCCTACGAGCAGTACTTC
CDR3: CASSPGPGGVSYEQYF